This TCR beta chain was obtained from a study of cytomegalovirus exposure and HLA in healthy donors. Note on this clone: Its antigen is as yet unknown.

The study sampled nominally healthy donors, though unrecorded immune exposures were likely. Study-level findings and limits: Earlier results showed most TCR beta V segments being productive about 87% or about 30% of the time.

The PCR employed 60 Vbeta primers together with 13 Jbeta primers. Sequencing was performed with immunoSEQ multiplex PCR; in TCRdb, only in-frame clones are kept and a portion is missing. This table has 150,000 or so clones, approximately 80% appearing once. From germline, CDR1 is MDHEN and CDR2 SYDVKM. The CDR3 contains 15 residues. V was shortened by 4 bases and J by 1 base, with 10 bases between the two germline ends. Sample: PBMCs. The chain joins TRBV28 to TRBJ1-4; maybe TRBD1 (5 bases). The sequence was collected from a male donor in good health and CMV-seronegative. The CDR3 is CASSSPGETNEKLFF. The CDR3 DNA reads TGTGCCAGCAGTTCCCCGGGGGAAACTAATGAAAAACTGTTTTTT.